Detailed here is one T cell receptor beta chain. Its antigen is unknown. The data originate from a study of shared clonotypes between healthy human individuals. At the level of the study: Per donor, three plates held CD4 naive cells, three held CD4 memory, two held CD8 naive and one held CD8 memory. Overall study findings and caveats: Despite large depth, rarefaction showed incomplete sorted-subset sequencing. As a rule, naive subsets had a larger estimated richness than memory subsets.

In germline, CDR1 is SGHVS, CDR2 FNYEAQ. Unmatched junction bases numbered 14, after V lost 5 bases and J lost 2 bases. CDR3 length: 18 amino acids. Here immunoSEQ multiplex PCR was the method, and the copy in TCRdb shows in-frame clones only, minus some. The sample lists approximately 1.4 million clones, 95% to 99% occurring once. The chain recombines TRBV7-6 with TRBJ2-2, with 7 bases lining up with TRBD1. The sequence was collected from a man in his thirties or forties in good health. Source material: naive CD4+ T cells sorted from blood. Subset defined: CD45RA+ positively selected. This chain's CDR3 is CASSLPPWQGDNTGELFF. In DNA form, the CDR3 reads TGTGCCAGCAGCCTACCCCCCTGGCAGGGGGACAACACCGGGGAGCTGTTTTTT. The variable domain in full, with the rest retrieved from reference TRBV7-6 and TRBJ2-2, is GAGVSQSPRYKVTKRGQDVALRCDPISGHVSLYWYRQALGQGPEFLTYFNYEAQQDKSGLPNDRFSAERPEGSISTLTIQRTEQRDSAMYRCASSLPPWQGDNTGELFFGEGSRLTVL.